The sample holds a few counts of the clone carrying this T cell receptor beta chain. No antigen is known for it. The sample originates from a study of blood T cells in healthy people across ages. General study results and limits: Older age coincided with a roughly linear decline in TCR beta diversity per million T cells.

Combining a sample-barcoded 5' primer with a J-beta primer mix, a second PCR ran for 7 to 11 cycles. With 12 random nucleotides, a template-switch adaptor tagged each individual cDNA molecule. TCRdb re-analysed the 5' RACE reads in MiXCR, keeping a single row per CDR3 protein. The table records around 870,000 distinct CDR3 sequences, around 28% of them present only once. V lost 4 bases, J lost 2 bases, and 12 bases lay in between. The CDR3 has 14 amino acids. The germline gives CDR1 MGHDK, CDR2 SYGVNS. The clonotype was recovered from a woman aged 80 or older in good health. The chain couples TRBV25-1 to TRBJ2-7; tentative D call: TRBD1 (6 bases). Sequencing used blood. The CDR3 nucleotides are TGTGCCAGCAGTGGAGGACAGAATGCCTACGAGCAGTACTTC. Encoded protein: CASSGGQNAYEQYF.